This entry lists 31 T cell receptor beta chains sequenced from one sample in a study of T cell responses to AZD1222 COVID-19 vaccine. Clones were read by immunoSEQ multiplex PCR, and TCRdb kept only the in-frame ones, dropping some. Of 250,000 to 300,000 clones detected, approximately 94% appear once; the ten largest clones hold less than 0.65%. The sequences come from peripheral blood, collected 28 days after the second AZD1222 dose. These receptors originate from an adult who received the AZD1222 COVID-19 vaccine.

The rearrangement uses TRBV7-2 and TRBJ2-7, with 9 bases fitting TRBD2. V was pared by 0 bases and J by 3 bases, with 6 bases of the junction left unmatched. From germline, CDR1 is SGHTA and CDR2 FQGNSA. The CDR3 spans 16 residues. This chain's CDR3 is CASSLAGREGNYEQYF. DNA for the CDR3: TGTGCCAGCAGCTTAGCGGGGCGGGAGGGAAACTACGAGCAGTACTTC.

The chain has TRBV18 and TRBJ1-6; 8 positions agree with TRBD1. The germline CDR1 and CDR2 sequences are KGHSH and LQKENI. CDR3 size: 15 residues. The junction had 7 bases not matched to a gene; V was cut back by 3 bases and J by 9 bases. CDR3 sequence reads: CASSPQTGETSPLHF. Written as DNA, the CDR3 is TGTGCCAGCTCACCTCAGACAGGGGAAACTTCACCCCTCCACTTT.

Here the CDR3 reads CASSLDRGPYGYTF. The CDR3 region has the DNA TGTGCCAGCAGCTTGGACAGGGGGCCATATGGCTACACCTTC. The V call is TRBV11-2, the J call TRBJ1-2; the match to TRBD1 covers 11 bases. The germline V gene has CDR1 SGHAT and CDR2 FQNNGV. The ends lost 3 bases at V and 5 bases at J; junction bases unmatched: 2. This CDR3 contains 14 residues.

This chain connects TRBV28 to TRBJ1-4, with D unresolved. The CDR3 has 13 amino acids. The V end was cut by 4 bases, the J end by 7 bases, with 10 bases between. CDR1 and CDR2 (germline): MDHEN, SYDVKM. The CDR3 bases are TGTGCCAGCAGTTCGATCGTGGGTGAAAAACTGTTTTTT. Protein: CASSSIVGEKLFF.

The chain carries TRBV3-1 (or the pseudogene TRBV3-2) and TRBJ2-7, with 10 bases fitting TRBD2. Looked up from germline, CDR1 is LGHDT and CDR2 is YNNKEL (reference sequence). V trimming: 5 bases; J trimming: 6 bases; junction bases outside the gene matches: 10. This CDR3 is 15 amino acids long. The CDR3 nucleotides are TGTGCCAGCAGCACTTCTAGCGGGAGACCCATCGAGCAGTACTTC. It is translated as CASSTSSGRPIEQYF.

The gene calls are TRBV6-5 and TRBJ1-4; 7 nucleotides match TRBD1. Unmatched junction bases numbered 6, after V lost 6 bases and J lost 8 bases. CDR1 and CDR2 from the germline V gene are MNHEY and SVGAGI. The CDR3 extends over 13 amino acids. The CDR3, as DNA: TGTGCCAGCAGGAGGGGAGGGGGCGAAAAACTGTTTTTT. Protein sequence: CASRRGGGEKLFF.

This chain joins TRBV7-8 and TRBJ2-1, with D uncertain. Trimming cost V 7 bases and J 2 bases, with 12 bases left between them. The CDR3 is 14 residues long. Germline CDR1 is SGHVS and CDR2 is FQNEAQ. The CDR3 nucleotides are TGTGCCAGCATACCGATATTAACCTACAATGAGCAGTTCTTC. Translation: CASIPILTYNEQFF.

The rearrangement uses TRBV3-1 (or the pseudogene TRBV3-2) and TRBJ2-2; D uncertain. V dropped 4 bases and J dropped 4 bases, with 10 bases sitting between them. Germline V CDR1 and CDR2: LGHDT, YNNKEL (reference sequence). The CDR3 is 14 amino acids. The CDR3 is CASSPGLPTGELFF. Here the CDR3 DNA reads TGTGCCAGCAGCCCCGGCCTACCCACCGGGGAGCTGTTTTTT.

CDR3 in DNA: TGTGCCAGCAGTCCGGGTCGGACTGAAGCTTTCTTT. Its protein is CASSPGRTEAFF. V usage is TRBV3-1 (or the pseudogene TRBV3-2) and J usage is TRBJ1-1; D is unclear. The CDR3 covers 12 residues. V lost 6 bases, J lost 5 bases, and 10 bases lay in between. CDR1 is LGHDT, CDR2 YNNKEL, per germline (reference sequence).

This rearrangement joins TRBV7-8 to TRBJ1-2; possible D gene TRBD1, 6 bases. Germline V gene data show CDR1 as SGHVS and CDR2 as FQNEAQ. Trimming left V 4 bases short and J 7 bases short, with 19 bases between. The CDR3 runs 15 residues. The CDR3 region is CASSSGGAYLSGYTF. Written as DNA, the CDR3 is TGTGCCAGCAGCTCCGGGGGGGCCTACCTTTCTGGCTACACCTTC. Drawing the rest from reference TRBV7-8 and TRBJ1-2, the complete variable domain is GAGVSQSPRYKVAKRGQDVALRCDPISGHVSLFWYQQALGQGPEFLTYFQNEAQLDKSGLPSDRFFAERPEGSVSTLKIQRTQQEDSAVYLCASSSGGAYLSGYTFGSGTRLTVV.

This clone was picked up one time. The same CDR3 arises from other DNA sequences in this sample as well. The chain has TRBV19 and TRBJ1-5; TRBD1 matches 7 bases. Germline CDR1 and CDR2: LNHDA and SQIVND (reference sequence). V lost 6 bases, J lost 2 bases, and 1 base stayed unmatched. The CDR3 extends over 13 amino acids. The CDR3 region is CASSGTGNQPQHF. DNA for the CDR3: TGTGCCAGTAGCGGGACAGGCAATCAGCCCCAGCATTTT.

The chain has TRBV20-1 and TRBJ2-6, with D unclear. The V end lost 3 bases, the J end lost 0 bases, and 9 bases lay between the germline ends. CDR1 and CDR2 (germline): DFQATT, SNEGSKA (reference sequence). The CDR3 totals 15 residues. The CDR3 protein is CSASVQPSGANVLTF. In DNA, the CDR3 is TGCAGTGCTAGTGTACAGCCCTCTGGGGCCAACGTCCTGACTTTC.

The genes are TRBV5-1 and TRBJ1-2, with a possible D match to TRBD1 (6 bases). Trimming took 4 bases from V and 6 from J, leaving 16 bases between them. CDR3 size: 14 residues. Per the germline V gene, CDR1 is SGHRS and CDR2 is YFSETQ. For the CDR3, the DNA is TGCGCCAGCAGCCCCATACAGGGTTATAATGGCTACACCTTC. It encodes CASSPIQGYNGYTF. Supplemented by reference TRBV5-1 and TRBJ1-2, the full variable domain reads KAGVTQTPRYLIKTRGQQVTLSCSPISGHRSVSWYQQTPGQGLQFLFEYFSETQRNKGNFPGRFSGRQFSNSRSEMNVSTLELGDSALYLCASSPIQGYNGYTFGSGTRLTVV.

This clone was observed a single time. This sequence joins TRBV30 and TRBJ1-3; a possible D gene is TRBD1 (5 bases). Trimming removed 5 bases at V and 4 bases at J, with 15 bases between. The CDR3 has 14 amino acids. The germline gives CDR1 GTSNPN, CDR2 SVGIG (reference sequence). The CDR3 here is CAWGDQGSGNTIYF. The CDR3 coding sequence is TGTGCCTGGGGTGACCAGGGTTCGGGAAACACCATATATTTT.

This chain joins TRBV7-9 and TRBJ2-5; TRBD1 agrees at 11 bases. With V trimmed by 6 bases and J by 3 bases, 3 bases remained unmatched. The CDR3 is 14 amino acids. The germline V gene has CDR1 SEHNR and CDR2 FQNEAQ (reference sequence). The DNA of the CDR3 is TGTGCCAGCAGGTGGACAGGGGGCGAAGAGACCCAGTACTTC. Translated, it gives CASRWTGGEETQYF.

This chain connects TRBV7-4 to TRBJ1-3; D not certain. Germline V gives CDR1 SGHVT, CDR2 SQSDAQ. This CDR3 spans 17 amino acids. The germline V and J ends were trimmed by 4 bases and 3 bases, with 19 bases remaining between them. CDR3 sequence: CASSWALGNQLGNTIYF. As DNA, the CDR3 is TGTGCCAGCAGCTGGGCCCTGGGCAATCAACTTGGAAACACCATATATTTT.

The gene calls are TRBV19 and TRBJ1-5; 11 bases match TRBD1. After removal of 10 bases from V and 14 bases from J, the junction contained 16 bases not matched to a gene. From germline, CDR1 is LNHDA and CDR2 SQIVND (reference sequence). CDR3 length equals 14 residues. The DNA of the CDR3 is TGTGCCACGAAAGGGGGGACAGGGGGGAGTTTCAAGCATTTT. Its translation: CATKGGTGGSFKHF.

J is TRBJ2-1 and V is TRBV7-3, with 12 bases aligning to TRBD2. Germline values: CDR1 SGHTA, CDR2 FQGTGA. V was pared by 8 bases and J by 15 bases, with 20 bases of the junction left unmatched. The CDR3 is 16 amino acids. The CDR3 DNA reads TGTGCCAGCGCCGGTGGCCCGAAGACTAGCGGGGGAAATCTGTTCTTC. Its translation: CASAGGPKTSGGNLFF.

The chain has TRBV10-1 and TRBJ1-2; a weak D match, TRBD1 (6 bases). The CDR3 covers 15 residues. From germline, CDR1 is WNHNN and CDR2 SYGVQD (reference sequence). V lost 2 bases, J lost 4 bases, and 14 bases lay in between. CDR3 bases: TGCGCCAGCAGTGAGAGCCAGGGGAAGGGCTATGGCTACACCTTC. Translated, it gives CASSESQGKGYGYTF.

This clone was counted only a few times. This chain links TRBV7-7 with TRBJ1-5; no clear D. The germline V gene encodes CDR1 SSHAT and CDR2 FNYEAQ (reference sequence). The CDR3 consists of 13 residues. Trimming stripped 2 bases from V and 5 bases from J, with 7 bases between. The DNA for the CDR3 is TGTGCCAGCAGCTTACGGATCGATCAGCCCCAGCATTTT. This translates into CASSLRIDQPQHF.

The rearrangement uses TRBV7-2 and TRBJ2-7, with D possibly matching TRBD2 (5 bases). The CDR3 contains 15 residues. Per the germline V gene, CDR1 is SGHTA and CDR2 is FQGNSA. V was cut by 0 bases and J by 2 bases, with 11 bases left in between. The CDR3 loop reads CASSLASEYPYEQYF. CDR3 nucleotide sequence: TGTGCCAGCAGCTTAGCTAGCGAATACCCCTACGAGCAGTACTTC.

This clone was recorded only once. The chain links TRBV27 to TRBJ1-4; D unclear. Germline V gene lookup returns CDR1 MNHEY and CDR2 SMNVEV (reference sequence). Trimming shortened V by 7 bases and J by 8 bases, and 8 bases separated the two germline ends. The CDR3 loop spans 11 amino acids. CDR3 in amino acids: CASTPREKLFF. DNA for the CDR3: TGTGCCAGCACCCCCAGGGAAAAACTGTTTTTT.

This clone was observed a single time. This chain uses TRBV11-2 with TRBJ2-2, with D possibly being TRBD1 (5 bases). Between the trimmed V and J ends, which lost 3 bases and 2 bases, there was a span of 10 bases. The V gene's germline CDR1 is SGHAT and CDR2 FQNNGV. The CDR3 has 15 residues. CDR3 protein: CASSLAGKNTGELFF. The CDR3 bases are TGTGCCAGCAGCTTGGCAGGGAAAAACACCGGGGAGCTGTTTTTT.

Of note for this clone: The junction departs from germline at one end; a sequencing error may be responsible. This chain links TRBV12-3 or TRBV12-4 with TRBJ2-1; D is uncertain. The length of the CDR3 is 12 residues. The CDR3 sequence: CASSFYLNGQFF. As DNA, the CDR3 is TGTGCCAGCAGTTTTTACCTTAATGGGCAGTTCTTC.

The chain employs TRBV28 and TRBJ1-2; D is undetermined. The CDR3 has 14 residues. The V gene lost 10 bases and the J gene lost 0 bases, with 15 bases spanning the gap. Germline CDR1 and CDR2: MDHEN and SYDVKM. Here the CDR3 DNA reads TGTGCCATAGCAACGGGGTGGCCTAACTATGGCTACACCTTC. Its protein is CAIATGWPNYGYTF.

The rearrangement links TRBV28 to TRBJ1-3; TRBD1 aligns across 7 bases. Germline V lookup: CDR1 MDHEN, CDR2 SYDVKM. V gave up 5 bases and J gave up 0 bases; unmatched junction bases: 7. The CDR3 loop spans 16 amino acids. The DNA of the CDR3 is TGTGCCAGCAGTACCCGGGACAGATACTCTGGAAACACCATATATTTT. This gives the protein CASSTRDRYSGNTIYF.

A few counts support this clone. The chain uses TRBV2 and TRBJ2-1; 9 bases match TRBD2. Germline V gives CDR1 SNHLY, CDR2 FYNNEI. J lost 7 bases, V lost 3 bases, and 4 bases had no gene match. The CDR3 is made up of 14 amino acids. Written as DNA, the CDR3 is TGTGCCAGCAGTGAGAGCGGGGGGCGAAATGAGCAGTTCTTC. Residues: CASSESGGRNEQFF.

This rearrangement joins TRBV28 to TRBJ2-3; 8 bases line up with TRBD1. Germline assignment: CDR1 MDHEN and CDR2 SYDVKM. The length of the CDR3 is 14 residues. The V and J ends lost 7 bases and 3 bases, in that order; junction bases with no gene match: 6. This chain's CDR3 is CASTPGTGTDTQYF. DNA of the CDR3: TGTGCCAGCACTCCCGGGACAGGAACAGATACGCAGTATTTT.

The CDR3 region has the DNA TGCGCCAGCAGCTCTCCCCGCGGGACAAGCGATTCACCCCTCCACTTT. It translates to CASSSPRGTSDSPLHF. This sequence joins TRBV5-1 and TRBJ1-6, with D perhaps matching TRBD1 (6 bases). This CDR3 has 16 residues. CDR1 is SGHRS and CDR2 is YFSETQ in the germline V gene. The ends were cut back, 3 bases at V and 8 bases at J, with 18 bases in the middle.

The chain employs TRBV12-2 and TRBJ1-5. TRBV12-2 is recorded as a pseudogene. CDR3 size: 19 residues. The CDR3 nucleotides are TGTGCAAGTCGCTTAAAGGATGCAGTCGACTGGGAAAGCAATCAGCCCCAGCATTTT. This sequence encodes CASRLKDAVDWESNQPQHF.

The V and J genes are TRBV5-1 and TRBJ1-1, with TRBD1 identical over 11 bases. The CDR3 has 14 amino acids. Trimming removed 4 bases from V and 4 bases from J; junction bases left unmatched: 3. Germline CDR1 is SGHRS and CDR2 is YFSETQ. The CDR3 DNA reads TGCGCCAGCAGCGTTGGGACAGGGGGCACTGAAGCTTTCTTT. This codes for CASSVGTGGTEAFF. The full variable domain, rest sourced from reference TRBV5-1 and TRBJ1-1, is KAGVTQTPRYLIKTRGQQVTLSCSPISGHRSVSWYQQTPGQGLQFLFEYFSETQRNKGNFPGRFSGRQFSNSRSEMNVSTLELGDSALYLCASSVGTGGTEAFFGQGTRLTVV.